This T cell receptor beta chain comes out of a study of human T cells and chemical hapten exposure. Study in general: Patch tests delivered 0.01% DPC to the upper back and were evaluated at 6 days. Mainly, slight library volume differences in the pool made TCR yields vary. Study results and limitations: Versus controls, expanded TCRs had significantly more large CDR3 similarity clusters. Donors, who had alopecia, may show an immune response that differs from healthy people's.

Time point noted: patch test 2, 6 weeks after DPC sensitization. The treatment denotes: therapeutic diphenylcyclopropenone sensitization with weekly scalp DPC. TCRdb passed the RACE reads through MiXCR, listing each CDR3 protein once. The table has about 140,000 distinct CDR3 sequences, approximately 12% seen once. The CDR3 consists of 14 residues. Looked up from germline, CDR1 is SQVTM and CDR2 is ANQGSEA. J was trimmed by 5 bases and V by 4 bases; bases with no gene match: 9. Details on this clonotype: The target antigen is unknown.

The sequencing here drew on whole blood, taken in connection with sensitization to the hapten diphenylcyclopropenone (DPC). The receptor was derived from a woman aged 50 to 60 with alopecia areata. Some clones in this sample may be carry-over from other donors' samples. The gene calls are TRBV29-1 and TRBJ2-5; 8 bases map to TRBD1. CDR3 in amino acids: CSVVGGQVKETQYF. In nucleotides, the CDR3 is TGCAGCGTTGTAGGGGGACAGGTCAAGGAGACCCAGTACTTC.